These T cell receptor beta chains were read from a single sample in a study of T cells in Graves' hyperthyroidism and ophthalmopathy. TCRdb used MiXCR to reprocess the multiplex PCR reads, holding one entry per CDR3 protein. The table has fewer than 650,000 distinct CDR3 sequences, 40% to 50% seen once. Sequenced sample: peripheral blood or thyroid tissue (not recorded which). The receptors shown here come from an adult woman with Graves' disease, either hyperthyroidism or ophthalmopathy (not recorded which). CDR3s leave out the opening cysteine and the closing phenylalanine or tryptophan.

J	V	CDR3
TRBJ2-7	TRBV7-9	ASKERVGDEQY
TRBJ2-2	TRBV2	ASDRVSGELF
TRBJ1-2	TRBV7-2	ASSLEAHLYGYT
TRBJ2-5	TRBV11-2	ASSLVEGEETQY
TRBJ1-2	TRBV5-1	ASSARGIDGYT
TRBJ1-4	TRBV10-3	AIRGDSLNEKLF
TRBJ2-7	TRBV29-1	SVAGAVCEQY
TRBJ2-7	TRBV10-3	AISGQGVSYEQY
TRBJ1-4	TRBV2	ASSGPDRGPVEKLF
TRBJ2-7	TRBV6-1	ASSESQTGSYEQY
TRBJ1-1	TRBV6-1	ASMVGGTEAF
TRBJ1-1	TRBV7-9	ASSPPSGGGFTEAF
TRBJ2-7	TRBV7-9	ASSSSRGRYEQY
TRBJ1-1	TRBV5-1	ASKAALWNTEAF
TRBJ2-7	TRBV7-9	ASSRRDLERVNEQY
TRBJ1-6	TRBV2	ARSGSSGSPLH
TRBJ1-1	TRBV20-1	SASYRATEAF
TRBJ2-2	TRBV7-8	ASSVRVAGELF
TRBJ2-5	TRBV29-1	SVVGGPETQY
TRBJ1-5	TRBV7-9	ASSLGTGERQPQH
TRBJ2-7	TRBV7-2	ASSDRNQQY
TRBJ1-6	TRBV12-3/TRBV12-4	ASRERFNSPLH
TRBJ2-7	TRBV2	ASRPGTSGSPYEQY
TRBJ1-2	TRBV4-3	ASSHHGQGGYGYT
TRBJ2-7	TRBV5-1	ASSEPGTSISRD
TRBJ2-2	TRBV20-1	SADAPWQANTGELF
TRBJ1-5	TRBV6-1	ASRGGSLPGPQH
TRBJ1-2	TRBV2	ASSNRDLNYGYT
TRBJ2-7	TRBV12-3/TRBV12-4	ASSPYGTGTVYEQY
TRBJ2-2	TRBV29-1	SVEVLTGGPGELF
TRBJ1-2	TRBV25-1	ASSLGGPDHGYT
TRBJ1-5	TRBV7-8	ASSLGVTGTGQPQH
TRBJ2-7	TRBV2	ASSLKPYTYEQY
TRBJ1-2	TRBV5-1	ASSLGPGQGGWHGYT
TRBJ2-7	TRBV5-4	ASSLGGKGHSYEQY
TRBJ1-1	TRBV20-1	SAGDPKAF
TRBJ1-2	TRBV2	ASSVLRHLI